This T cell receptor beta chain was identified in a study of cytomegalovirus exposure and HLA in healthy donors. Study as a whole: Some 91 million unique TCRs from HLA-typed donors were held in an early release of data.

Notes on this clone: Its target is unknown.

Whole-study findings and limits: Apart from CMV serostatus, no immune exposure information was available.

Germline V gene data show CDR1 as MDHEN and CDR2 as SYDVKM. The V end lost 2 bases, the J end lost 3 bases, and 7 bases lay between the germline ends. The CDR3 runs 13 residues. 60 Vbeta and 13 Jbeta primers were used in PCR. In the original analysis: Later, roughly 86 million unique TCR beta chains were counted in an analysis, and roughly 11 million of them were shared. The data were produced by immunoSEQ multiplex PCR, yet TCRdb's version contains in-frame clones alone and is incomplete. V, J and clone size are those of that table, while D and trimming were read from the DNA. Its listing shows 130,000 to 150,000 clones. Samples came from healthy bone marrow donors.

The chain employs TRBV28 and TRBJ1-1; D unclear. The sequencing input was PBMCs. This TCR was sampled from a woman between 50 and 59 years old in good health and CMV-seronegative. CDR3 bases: TGTGCCAGCAGTTTAATCGCGCACACTGAAGCTTTCTTT. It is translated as CASSLIAHTEAFF.